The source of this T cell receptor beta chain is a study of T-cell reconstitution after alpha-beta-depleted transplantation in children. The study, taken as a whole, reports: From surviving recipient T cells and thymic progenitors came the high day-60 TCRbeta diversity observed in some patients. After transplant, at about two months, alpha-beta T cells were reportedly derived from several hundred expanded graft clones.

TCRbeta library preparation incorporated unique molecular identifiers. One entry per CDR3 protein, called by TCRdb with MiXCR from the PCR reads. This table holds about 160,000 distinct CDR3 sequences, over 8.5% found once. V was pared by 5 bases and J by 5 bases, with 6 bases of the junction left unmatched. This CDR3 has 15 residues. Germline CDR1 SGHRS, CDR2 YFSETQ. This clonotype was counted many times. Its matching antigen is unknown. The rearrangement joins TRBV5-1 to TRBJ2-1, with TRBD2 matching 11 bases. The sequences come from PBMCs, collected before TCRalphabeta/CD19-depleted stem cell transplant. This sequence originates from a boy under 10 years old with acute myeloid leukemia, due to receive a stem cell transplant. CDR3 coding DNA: TGCGCCAGCAGGGGGTCACTAGCGGGGGACAATGAGCAGTTCTTC. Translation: CASRGSLAGDNEQFF.